These 12 T cell receptor beta chains share one sample of origin, sequenced in a study of cytomegalovirus exposure and HLA in healthy donors (TCRdb year 2017). Library preparation used the immunoSEQ multiplex PCR assay. For the multiplex PCR, a mixture combining 60 forward primers for TCR Vbeta segments and 13 reverse primers for TCR Jbeta segments was used. In its TCRdb copy, this immuneACCESS table keeps in-frame sequences only and misses some clones. Where compared with another copy, unresolved V genes explain less than half of these, and the others have no known cause. This sample has 60,000 to 90,000 clones in its table, and approximately 67% of those were observed once. Together, the top ten hold approximately 7.6% of the sample. Sample: PBMCs. The receptors derive from a man in his forties in good health and CMV-seropositive.

V is TRBV5-1 and J is TRBJ1-6, with D perhaps TRBD1 (6 bases). The V end was cut by 2 bases, the J end by 9 bases, with 15 bases between. CDR1 and CDR2 from the germline V gene are SGHRS and YFSETQ. The CDR3 runs 15 residues. The CDR3 spells CASSLTSGRGSPLHF. The CDR3 nucleotides read TGCGCCAGCAGCTTAACGTCGGGCAGGGGTTCACCCCTCCACTTT.

This clone has a handful of counts. The rearrangement joins TRBV2 to TRBJ2-1; TRBD1 matches 8 bases. V was pared by 5 bases and J by 2 bases, with 14 bases of the junction left unmatched. The CDR3 length is 18 residues. The germline V gene encodes CDR1 SNHLY and CDR2 FYNNEI. The chain's CDR3 is CASSSTSGQGNTYNEQFF. In DNA form, the CDR3 reads TGTGCCAGCAGTTCCACGTCAGGACAGGGCAATACCTACAATGAGCAGTTCTTC.

V gene TRBV11-2 combines with J gene TRBJ2-7; a weak D match, TRBD2 (5 bases). The CDR3 spans 13 residues. The ends were cut back, 0 bases at V and 6 bases at J, with 9 bases in the middle. Per germline, CDR1 SGHAT and CDR2 FQNNGV. CDR3 nucleotides: TGTGCCAGCAGCTTAGAGGTCGGAGGCGAGCAGTACTTC. It encodes CASSLEVGGEQYF. Full variable domain (outside the CDR3, taken from reference TRBV11-2 and TRBJ2-7): EAGVAQSPRYKIIEKRQSVAFWCNPISGHATLYWYQQILGQGPKLLIQFQNNGVVDDSQLPKDRFSAERLKGVDSTLKIQPAKLEDSAVYLCASSLEVGGEQYFGPGTRLTVT.

The chain has TRBV19 and TRBJ1-5; 7 bases are shared with TRBD1. Germline CDR1 is LNHDA and CDR2 is SQIVND (reference sequence). V dropped 6 bases and J dropped 2; count of bases not matched to a gene: 10. The length of the CDR3 is 16 residues. The CDR3 is CASSWDSRLGNQPQHF. DNA for the CDR3: TGTGCCAGTAGCTGGGACAGCCGTCTGGGCAATCAGCCCCAGCATTTT.

The chain is built from TRBV10-3 and TRBJ2-2, with TRBD1 matching over 7 bases. This CDR3 is 18 amino acids long. Germline CDR1 is ENHRY and CDR2 is SYGVKD. With V trimmed by 3 bases and J by 0 bases, 10 bases remained unmatched. Here the CDR3 reads CAISEGGQAVSNTGELFF. In DNA form, the CDR3 reads TGTGCCATCAGTGAAGGTGGACAGGCGGTATCGAACACCGGGGAGCTGTTTTTT.

The chain recombines TRBV7-3 with TRBJ2-3; D gene uncertain. Trimming took 5 bases from V and 6 from J, leaving 12 bases between them. The CDR3 runs 13 residues. Germline V CDR1 and CDR2: SGHTA, FQGTGA. In DNA form, the CDR3 reads TGTGCCAGCAGCCCCTATTATCGGGATACGCAGTATTTT. It translates to CASSPYYRDTQYF.

The rearrangement joins TRBV27 to TRBJ1-1; 8 bases are a match to TRBD1. After removal of 6 bases from V and 3 bases from J, the junction contained 6 bases not matched to a gene. The V gene's germline CDR1 is MNHEY and CDR2 SMNVEV (reference sequence). This CDR3 contains 14 residues. As DNA, the CDR3 is TGTGCCAGCAGCGCGACAGGGGCCTACACTGAAGCTTTCTTT. It specifies CASSATGAYTEAFF.

The chain links TRBV19 to TRBJ2-1, with 11 bases lining up with TRBD2. The ends lost 3 bases at V and 3 bases at J; junction bases unmatched: 7. There are 17 residues in the CDR3. The germline V gene encodes CDR1 LNHDA and CDR2 SQIVND (reference sequence). The CDR3 bases are TGTGCCAGTAGTATGGCTAGCGGGAGGCCTAACTACAATGAGCAGTTCTTC. It translates to CASSMASGRPNYNEQFF.

V and J are TRBV27 and TRBJ2-3, with no clear D. V lost 5 bases to trimming and J lost 2 bases, with 8 bases between them. The V gene's germline CDR1 is MNHEY and CDR2 SMNVEV (reference sequence). The CDR3 sequence is 13 residues long. The CDR3 DNA follows: TGTGCCAGCAGTCCCCCCCACACAGATACGCAGTATTTT. Residues: CASSPPHTDTQYF.

J is TRBJ2-2 and V is TRBV7-3, with TRBD1 matching over 7 bases. Trimming at V came to 5 bases and at J to 0 bases, leaving 6 bases not matched to a gene. Germline V gene sequence: CDR1 SGHTA, CDR2 FQGTGA. The CDR3 runs to 16 residues. The CDR3 here is CASSLWGTANTGELFF. As DNA, the CDR3 is TGTGCCAGCAGCCTGTGGGGGACAGCGAACACCGGGGAGCTGTTTTTT.

The CDR3 loop reads CASSPRPNSNQPQHF. The CDR3 DNA sequence: TGTGCCAGCAGCCCTAGACCAAATAGCAATCAGCCCCAGCATTTT. The J gene is TRBJ1-5, the V gene TRBV7-2; D gene unclear. The V and J ends lost 5 bases and 0 bases respectively, with 11 bases between them. The CDR3 length is 15 residues. The germline V gene encodes CDR1 SGHTA and CDR2 FQGNSA.

This rearrangement joins TRBV2 to TRBJ2-1; TRBD1 is a possible D gene (5 bases). Germline V gives CDR1 SNHLY, CDR2 FYNNEI. Trimming took 0 bases from V and 1 from J, leaving 13 bases between them. The CDR3 covers 17 residues. This CDR3 is CASSEAPGYGSYNEQFF. The CDR3, as DNA: TGTGCCAGCAGTGAAGCACCAGGGTACGGTTCCTACAATGAGCAGTTCTTC. The full variable domain, its missing parts supplied by reference TRBV2 and TRBJ2-1, is EPEVTQTPSHQVTQMGQEVILRCVPISNHLYFYWYRQILGQKVEFLVSFYNNEISEKSEIFDDQFSVERPDGSNFTLKIRSTKLEDSAMYFCASSEAPGYGSYNEQFFGPGTRLTVL.